The 16 T cell receptor beta chains in this list originate from one sample, sequenced in a study of cytomegalovirus exposure and HLA in healthy donors. The PCR used 60 Vbeta and 13 Jbeta primers. Method: immunoSEQ multiplex PCR; TCRdb's copy keeps in-frame clones and lacks some. Of more than 100,000 clones in the sample, roughly three quarters were seen once. Source material: PBMCs. The origin of the receptors is a woman in her late teens or twenties in good health and CMV-seronegative.

The V and J genes are TRBV2 and TRBJ1-3; TRBD1 agrees at 10 bases. The CDR3 sequence is 16 residues long. The ends lost 5 bases at V and 2 bases at J; junction bases unmatched: 6. Germline lookup yields CDR1 SNHLY and CDR2 FYNNEI. CDR3 amino acids: CASSTDGTGAGNTIYF. CDR3 nucleotides: TGTGCCAGCAGTACCGACGGGACAGGGGCTGGAAACACCATATATTTT.

Here the CDR3 reads CASSAQTGETKNIQYF. The CDR3 nucleotides are TGTGCCAGCAGTGCCCAGACAGGGGAGACCAAAAACATTCAGTACTTC. The chain has TRBV6-1 and TRBJ2-4; 8 positions match TRBD1. This CDR3 is built from 16 residues. After removal of 4 bases from V and 2 bases from J, the junction contained 7 bases not matched to a gene. Germline V lookup: CDR1 MNHNS, CDR2 SASEGT.

The chain combines TRBV5-1 with TRBJ2-1; 9 positions agree with TRBD1. The CDR3 has 14 residues. Germline lookup yields CDR1 SGHRS and CDR2 YFSETQ. The V and J ends lost 3 bases and 7 bases, in that order; junction bases with no gene match: 5. The CDR3 coding sequence is TGCGCCAGCAGCTATGGCGGGACAGGGAATGAGCAGTTCTTC. It translates to CASSYGGTGNEQFF.

This clone was seen only a few times. At one end the junction does not follow the germline gene, possibly because of a read error. The chain recombines TRBV6-1 with TRBJ1-4, with a tentative D call TRBD1 (6 bases). Germline loops: CDR1 MNHNS, CDR2 SASEGT. This CDR3 comprises 14 residues. The CDR3 region is CASSESIGGTVRIF. CDR3 in DNA: TGTGCCAGCAGTGAATCGATAGGGGGAACGGTCCGGATTTTT.

The V call is TRBV2, the J call TRBJ1-5; 10 bases fit TRBD1. The CDR3 has 14 amino acids. Germline V CDR1 and CDR2: SNHLY, FYNNEI. Losses at the gene ends were 7 bases for V and 7 bases for J; bases not matched to a gene: 7. The CDR3, as DNA: TGTGCCAGCACCCGGGACAGGGGAAGCCAGCCCCAGCATTTT. This encodes CASTRDRGSQPQHF.

The rearrangement links TRBV20-1 to TRBJ2-5; D gene uncertain. The CDR3 sequence is 11 residues long. Germline CDR1 and CDR2: DFQATT and SNEGSKA (reference sequence). V gave up 6 bases and J gave up 3 bases, with 8 bases separating them. DNA of the CDR3: TGCAGTGCCGCCGAGGAAGAGACCCAGTACTTC. As protein: CSAAEEETQYF.

The chain joins TRBV7-6 to TRBJ1-1; 10 bases fit TRBD1. Losses at the gene ends were 11 bases for V and 0 bases for J; bases not matched to a gene: 9. This CDR3 spans 15 amino acids. Looked up from germline, CDR1 is SGHVS and CDR2 is FNYEAQ. The CDR3 loop is CASGGTGEVNTEAFF. The CDR3 DNA follows: TGTGCCTCAGGGGGGACAGGGGAAGTGAACACTGAAGCTTTCTTT.

This clone was seen only a few times. The chain has TRBV6-6 and TRBJ2-1; D remains unclear. The CDR3 is 14 residues long. The V and J ends lost 2 bases and 5 bases respectively, with 10 bases between them. Germline CDR1 is MNHNY and CDR2 is SVGAGI (reference sequence). This chain's CDR3 is CASSYTGGDNEQFF. The CDR3 DNA is TGTGCCAGCAGTTACACGGGTGGAGACAATGAGCAGTTCTTC.

The V call is TRBV5-6, the J call TRBJ2-7, with D perhaps matching TRBD2 (5 bases). This CDR3 comprises 14 residues. Germline V gene lookup returns CDR1 SGHDT and CDR2 YYEEEE. The V and J ends lost 0 bases and 6 bases respectively, with 13 bases between them. In DNA, the CDR3 is TGTGCCAGCAGCTTGGCTAGGCCTCGGGGCGAGCAGTACTTC. It is translated as CASSLARPRGEQYF.

The rearrangement links TRBV7-8 to TRBJ1-1; 8 nucleotides line up with TRBD1. CDR3 length equals 15 residues. V lost 7 bases to trimming and J lost 4 bases; unmatched junction nucleotides: 11. CDR1 and CDR2 from the germline V gene are SGHVS and FQNEAQ. The CDR3, as DNA: TGTGCCAGCACAAAAGGACAGGGATCGGGCACTGAAGCTTTCTTT. Amino acids: CASTKGQGSGTEAFF.

The genes are TRBV4-2 and TRBJ2-1; 12 bases map to TRBD2. The CDR3 covers 15 residues. With 1 base clipped from V and 10 bases from J, the junction kept 5 bases outside the gene matches. Germline V gene lookup returns CDR1 LGHNA and CDR2 YNFKEQ. The chain's CDR3 is CASSQGASGRDEQFF. CDR3 DNA sequence: TGTGCCAGCAGCCAAGGGGCTAGCGGGAGGGACGAGCAGTTCTTC.

This chain uses TRBV10-3 with TRBJ2-3, with TRBD1 as a possible D gene (6 bases). This CDR3 comprises 12 residues. Per germline, CDR1 ENHRY and CDR2 SYGVKD. The V gene lost 3 bases and the J gene lost 8 bases, with 9 bases spanning the gap. The CDR3 bases are TGTGCCATCAGTGACCCCAGGGGTACGCAGTATTTT. Translated: CAISDPRGTQYF.

CDR3 sequence: CASGLGGTEAFF. The CDR3 nucleotides are TGTGCCAGCGGCCTCGGGGGTACTGAAGCTTTCTTT. This chain joins TRBV7-9 and TRBJ1-1; D is possibly TRBD1 (5 bases). Germline V CDR1 and CDR2: SEHNR, FQNEAQ (reference sequence). CDR3 length: 12 amino acids. The V end lost 8 bases, the J end lost 5 bases, and 12 bases lay between the germline ends.

This clone was observed a handful of times. V usage is TRBV25-1 and J usage is TRBJ2-5; D unclear. Germline V CDR1 and CDR2: MGHDK, SYGVNS. CDR3 length: 15 amino acids. Between the trimmed V and J ends, which lost 6 bases and 1 base, there was a span of 15 bases. The CDR3 DNA sequence: TGTGCCAGCAGGGAGAGCAGTCGCCTCCAAGAGACCCAGTACTTC. The encoded protein is CASRESSRLQETQYF.

The rearrangement uses TRBV30 and TRBJ1-3; TRBD1 agrees at 7 bases. The germline CDR1 and CDR2 sequences are GTSNPN and SVGIG (reference sequence). The CDR3 extends over 15 amino acids. J gave up 4 bases and V 4 bases, and 10 bases lay outside the gene matches. The CDR3 is CAWTGNRGSGNTIYF. DNA for the CDR3: TGTGCCTGGACAGGGAACAGGGGTTCGGGAAACACCATATATTTT.

This clone was recorded only once. The rearrangement joins TRBV6-6 to TRBJ1-1; perhaps TRBD1 as D (5 bases). The CDR3 loop spans 13 amino acids. Germline V gene data show CDR1 as MNHNY and CDR2 as SVGAGI (reference sequence). The V end was cut by 7 bases, the J end by 1 base, with 10 bases between. The CDR3 loop is CASTRTGNTEAFF. CDR3 DNA sequence: TGTGCCAGCACACGAACAGGGAACACTGAAGCTTTCTTT.